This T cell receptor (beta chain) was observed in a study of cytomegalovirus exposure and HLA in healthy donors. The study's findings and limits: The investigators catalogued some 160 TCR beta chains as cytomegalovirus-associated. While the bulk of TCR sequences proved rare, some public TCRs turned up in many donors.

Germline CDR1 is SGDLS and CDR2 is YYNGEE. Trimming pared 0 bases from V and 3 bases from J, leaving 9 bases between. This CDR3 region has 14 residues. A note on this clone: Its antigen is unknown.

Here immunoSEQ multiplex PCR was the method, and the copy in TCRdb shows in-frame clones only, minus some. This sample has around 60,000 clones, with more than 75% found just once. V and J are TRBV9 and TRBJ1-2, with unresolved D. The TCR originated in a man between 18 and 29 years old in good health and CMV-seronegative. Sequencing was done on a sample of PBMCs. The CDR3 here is CASSVEPQYYGYTF. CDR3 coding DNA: TGTGCCAGCAGCGTAGAGCCTCAATACTATGGCTACACCTTC.